These 16 T cell receptor beta chains were sequenced from one sample in a study of cytomegalovirus exposure and HLA in healthy donors. Produced via immunoSEQ multiplex PCR; TCRdb's table is partial and in-frame only. The sample yields about 260,000 clones, 90% seen once. Input material: PBMCs. The receptors stem from a woman younger than 45 in good health and CMV-seronegative.

The V call is TRBV28, the J call TRBJ2-2, with a tentative D call TRBD1 (5 bases). This CDR3 is built from 14 residues. The germline CDR1 and CDR2 sequences are MDHEN and SYDVKM. V lost 7 bases and J 6 bases, leaving 15 bases between the germline ends. The CDR3 DNA follows: TGTGCCAGCACTCAGGGTGGTTGGGCCGGGGAGCTGTTTTTT. Translated: CASTQGGWAGELFF.

The chain combines TRBV19 with TRBJ2-3; D might be TRBD1 (6 bases). CDR3 length equals 15 residues. Trimming left V 3 bases short and J 2 bases short, with 12 bases between. The germline gives CDR1 LNHDA, CDR2 SQIVND (reference sequence). This chain's CDR3 is CASSIGSGVTDTQYF. DNA for the CDR3: TGTGCCAGTAGTATTGGGTCAGGGGTCACAGATACGCAGTATTTT.

The V call is TRBV11-2, the J call TRBJ2-7; 12 nucleotides align to TRBD2. V trimming: 8 bases; J trimming: 4 bases; junction bases outside the gene matches: 6. Germline V gives CDR1 SGHAT, CDR2 FQNNGV. CDR3 length equals 14 residues. CDR3 bases: TGTGCCAGCCGCCCTCTAGCGGGAGGGTACGAGCAGTACTTC. It translates to CASRPLAGGYEQYF.

The chain carries TRBV7-9 and TRBJ2-3, with D tentatively TRBD1 (6 bases). Looked up from germline, CDR1 is SEHNR and CDR2 is FQNEAQ (reference sequence). This CDR3 has 15 residues. The V and J ends lost 2 bases and 2 bases respectively, with 11 bases between them. Here the CDR3 reads CASSLIGTHTDTQYF. CDR3 DNA: TGTGCCAGCAGCTTAATTGGGACACACACAGATACGCAGTATTTT.

V is TRBV7-2 and J is TRBJ2-7, with a weak D call TRBD1 (6 bases). The V gene's germline CDR1 is SGHTA and CDR2 FQGNSA. The CDR3 has 14 amino acids. The V end was cut by 5 bases, the J end by 0 bases, with 11 bases between. CDR3 region: CASSVRDNSYEQYF. CDR3 coding DNA: TGTGCCAGCAGCGTCCGGGACAACTCCTACGAGCAGTACTTC.

This rearrangement joins TRBV19 to TRBJ2-7, with 7 bases that match TRBD1. Per the germline V gene, CDR1 is LNHDA and CDR2 is SQIVND (reference sequence). CDR3 size: 14 residues. V lost 5 bases and J lost 1; bases outside the gene matches: 5. The CDR3 loop reads CASSASTGSYEQYF. In DNA, the CDR3 is TGTGCCAGTAGTGCCTCGACAGGGTCCTACGAGCAGTACTTC. The whole variable domain, filled in from reference TRBV19 and TRBJ2-7, reads DGGITQSPKYLFRKEGQNVTLSCEQNLNHDAMYWYRQDPGQGLRLIYYSQIVNDFQKGDIAEGYSVSREKKESFPLTVTSAQKNPTAFYLCASSASTGSYEQYFGPGTRLTVT.

This chain's CDR3 is CASSPGQGRSYEQYF. CDR3 DNA: TGTGCCAGCAGTCCCGGACAGGGCCGTTCCTACGAGCAGTACTTC. This rearrangement joins TRBV27 to TRBJ2-7; 8 positions agree with TRBD1. The CDR3 length is 15 residues. CDR1 and CDR2 from the germline V gene are MNHEY and SMNVEV (reference sequence). With 5 bases clipped from V and 1 base from J, the junction kept 7 bases outside the gene matches.

The J gene is TRBJ2-1, the V gene TRBV7-2, with a weak D call TRBD1 (5 bases). In germline, CDR1 is SGHTA, CDR2 FQGNSA. V was trimmed by 3 bases and J by 1 base, leaving 10 bases between them. The CDR3 is made up of 15 amino acids. The CDR3 bases are TGTGCCAGCAGCTTTTTAGGGGTGTCCTACAATGAGCAGTTCTTC. As protein: CASSFLGVSYNEQFF.

The V call is TRBV2, the J call TRBJ2-4; 7 bases align to TRBD2. The CDR3 runs to 15 residues. The trim removed 5 bases at V and 8 bases at J, leaving 12 bases unmatched. CDR1 and CDR2 from the germline V gene are SNHLY and FYNNEI. In DNA form, the CDR3 reads TGTGCCAGCAGTTCTCCGGGAGGCGCGGCCTACATTCAGTACTTC. It codes for CASSSPGGAAYIQYF.

A few counts support this clone. V is TRBV7-6 and J is TRBJ2-1, with no clear D. Germline CDR1 SGHVS, CDR2 FNYEAQ. Between the trimmed V and J ends, which lost 2 bases and 9 bases, there was a span of 8 bases. There are 12 residues in the CDR3. The CDR3 nucleotides read TGTGCCAGCAGCTTAAACCCATTTGAGCAGTTCTTC. Translating it yields CASSLNPFEQFF.

This chain links TRBV15 with TRBJ2-2, with 8 positions matching TRBD2. Germline values: CDR1 LNHNV, CDR2 YYDKDF (reference sequence). The CDR3 runs to 15 residues. Losses at the gene ends were 6 bases for V and 2 bases for J; bases not matched to a gene: 5. The CDR3, as DNA: TGTGCCACCAGTAAGGGACTAGACAACACCGGGGAGCTGTTTTTT. Its translation: CATSKGLDNTGELFF.

The rearrangement joins TRBV6-6 to TRBJ2-7, with D unresolved. Germline assignment: CDR1 MNHNY and CDR2 SVGAGI (reference sequence). There are 14 residues in the CDR3. Trimming stripped 6 bases from V and 1 base from J, with 13 bases between. The CDR3 DNA reads TGTGCCAGCAGCCCTTTAGACGAATCCTACGAGCAGTACTTC. Protein: CASSPLDESYEQYF.

This chain joins TRBV29-1 and TRBJ2-5; a possible D gene is TRBD2 (5 bases). The CDR3 spans 13 residues. Trimming removed 4 bases at V and 1 base at J, with 10 bases between. The germline CDR1 and CDR2 sequences are SQVTM and ANQGSEA. CDR3 sequence reads: CSVGVEVQETQYF. In DNA form, the CDR3 reads TGCAGCGTTGGAGTGGAGGTCCAAGAGACCCAGTACTTC.

This chain links TRBV7-8 with TRBJ2-7; D gene unclear. This CDR3 has 12 residues. Germline V CDR1 and CDR2: SGHVS, FQNEAQ. With 7 bases removed from V and 4 bases from J, the gap between germline ends came to 11 bases. In DNA, the CDR3 is TGTGCCAGCACCTCGGAACTTTACGAGCAGTACTTC. Translation gives CASTSELYEQYF.

The chain carries TRBV7-2 and TRBJ2-3; D might be TRBD1 (5 bases). This CDR3 is 15 amino acids long. CDR1 SGHTA and CDR2 FQGNSA come from the germline V gene. The V end lost 0 bases, the J end lost 2 bases, and 9 bases lay between the germline ends. The CDR3: CASSLAGHPTDTQYF. The CDR3 DNA reads as TGTGCCAGCAGCTTAGCAGGACACCCCACAGATACGCAGTATTTT.

The gene calls are TRBV7-3 and TRBJ2-2, with D tentatively TRBD2 (5 bases). Trimming stripped 4 bases from V and 1 base from J, with 10 bases between. This CDR3 has 15 residues. Germline loops: CDR1 SGHTA, CDR2 FQGTGA. The DNA for the CDR3 is TGTGCCAGCAGCTCCTCGGACTGGAACACCGGGGAGCTGTTTTTT. It encodes CASSSSDWNTGELFF.